These 31 T cell receptor beta chains share one sample of origin, sequenced in a study of blood T cell repertoires in COVID-19. Clones were sequenced by immunoSEQ multiplex PCR, and TCRdb holds only the in-frame ones, with some missing. The sample yields around 260,000 clones, around 87% seen once. Sequenced material: peripheral blood. These TCRs come from a woman aged 50 to 60 with acute or convalescent COVID-19.

The chain employs TRBV27 and TRBJ1-2, with TRBD1 as a possible D gene (5 bases). Germline-derived CDR1 and CDR2 are MNHEY and SMNVEV (reference sequence). V lost 3 bases, J lost 7 bases, and 12 bases lay in between. The CDR3 is made up of 13 amino acids. DNA of the CDR3: TGTGCCAGCAGTTTCACCACAGGTCGTGGCTACACCTTC. Its protein product is CASSFTTGRGYTF.

The V call is TRBV18, the J call TRBJ1-5, with a possible D match to TRBD1 (5 bases). Germline assignment: CDR1 KGHSH and CDR2 LQKENI. The CDR3 spans 15 residues. V was pared by 0 bases and J by 6 bases, with 12 bases between. CDR3 in amino acids: CASSPPGLGGQPQHF. CDR3 nucleotides: TGTGCCAGCTCACCACCGGGCCTGGGGGGTCAGCCCCAGCATTTT.

This clone has ten or more counts. This sequence joins TRBV28 and TRBJ2-2, with TRBD1 matching 9 bases. V was pared by 1 base and J by 5 bases, with 14 bases of the junction left unmatched. Germline V gene sequence: CDR1 MDHEN, CDR2 SYDVKM. The CDR3 loop spans 19 amino acids. The CDR3 DNA sequence: TGTGCCAGCAGTTTATTTACGTTTTTGGGACAGGGTCGGACCGGGGAGCTGTTTTTT. It is translated as CASSLFTFLGQGRTGELFF.

This chain joins TRBV3-1 (or the pseudogene TRBV3-2) and TRBJ2-7; 11 positions agree with TRBD2. V gave up 1 base and J gave up 1 base; unmatched junction bases: 6. This CDR3 has 17 amino acids. The germline CDR1 and CDR2 sequences are LGHDT and YNNKEL (reference sequence). CDR3 in DNA: TGTGCCAGCAGCCAAGTCGCTAGCGGGAGGCGTTCCTACGAGCAGTACTTC. This translates into CASSQVASGRRSYEQYF.

This chain joins TRBV20-1 and TRBJ2-1; maybe TRBD2 (5 bases). CDR1 DFQATT and CDR2 SNEGSKA come from the germline V gene (reference sequence). Trimming took off 3 bases at V and 1 base at J, with 16 bases between the two ends. This CDR3 comprises 16 residues. The CDR3 DNA is TGCAGTGCTAGTTCCCCGCTAGCCGCATCCTACAATGAGCAGTTCTTC. Translating gives CSASSPLAASYNEQFF.

J is TRBJ2-7 and V is TRBV4-1; 11 nucleotides agree with TRBD1. This CDR3 contains 15 residues. In germline, CDR1 is MGHRA, CDR2 YSYEKL. Germline trimming cut 4 bases from V and 5 bases from J; bases unmatched to any gene: 7. The CDR3 nucleotides are TGCGCCAGCAGCCGACAAATGGGACAGGGGGACGAGCAGTACTTC. This gives the protein CASSRQMGQGDEQYF.

The V gene is TRBV5-1, the J gene TRBJ2-1; D may be TRBD2 (6 bases). Germline CDR1 SGHRS, CDR2 YFSETQ. V lost 4 bases and J lost 5, with 16 bases in between. The CDR3 runs 15 residues. CDR3 in DNA: TGCGCCAGCAGCCCTTCGACTAGTGGGGACAATGAGCAGTTCTTC. It specifies CASSPSTSGDNEQFF. The full variable domain, rest sourced from reference TRBV5-1 and TRBJ2-1, is KAGVTQTPRYLIKTRGQQVTLSCSPISGHRSVSWYQQTPGQGLQFLFEYFSETQRNKGNFPGRFSGRQFSNSRSEMNVSTLELGDSALYLCASSPSTSGDNEQFFGPGTRLTVL.

This clone was recorded once. The CDR3 DNA follows: TGTGCCAGCAGTGGGGGCTTTAGCGGGAGTGACGAGCAGTACTTC. This translates into CASSGGFSGSDEQYF. V gene TRBV28 combines with J gene TRBJ2-7; 9 bases align to TRBD2. The trim removed 5 bases at V and 5 bases at J, leaving 10 bases unmatched. From germline, CDR1 is MDHEN and CDR2 SYDVKM. This CDR3 contains 15 residues.

The CDR3 coding sequence is TGTGCCAGCGGCAAGGGGGCAGCCTATAATTCACCCCTCCACTTT. It translates to CASGKGAAYNSPLHF. V and J are TRBV6-5 and TRBJ1-6; TRBD1 agrees at 7 bases. The length of the CDR3 is 15 residues. Germline V gene sequence: CDR1 MNHEY, CDR2 SVGAGI. The V segment lost 8 bases and the J segment 2 bases; nucleotides outside the gene matches: 6.

The J gene is TRBJ1-2, the V gene TRBV28; TRBD1 agrees at 8 bases. The CDR3 length is 15 residues. V gave up 1 base and J gave up 3 bases; unmatched junction bases: 4. The germline gives CDR1 MDHEN, CDR2 SYDVKM. CDR3 nucleotide sequence: TGTGCCAGCAGTTTATTGCCAGGGGGCGACTATGGCTACACCTTC. Translation gives CASSLLPGGDYGYTF.

The V and J genes are TRBV5-1 and TRBJ2-1, with 10 bases identical to TRBD2. Trimming cost V 6 bases and J 0 bases; bases outside gene matches: 3. The CDR3 has 15 residues. Germline assignment: CDR1 SGHRS and CDR2 YFSETQ. CDR3 DNA: TGCGCCAGCAAGCTAGCGGGAGACTCCTACAATGAGCAGTTCTTC. Protein product: CASKLAGDSYNEQFF.

The chain is built from TRBV6-5 and TRBJ2-3; no definite D call. The CDR3 consists of 13 residues. Germline V gene lookup returns CDR1 MNHEY and CDR2 SVGAGI. Trimming stripped 2 bases from V and 1 base from J, with 4 bases between. The CDR3: CASSYVGTDTQYF. The DNA for the CDR3 is TGTGCCAGCAGTTACGTAGGCACAGATACGCAGTATTTT.

V is TRBV28 and J is TRBJ2-7, with TRBD1 as a possible D gene (6 bases). This CDR3 is built from 15 residues. Trimming took 3 bases from V and 1 from J, leaving 13 bases between them. The germline V gene has CDR1 MDHEN and CDR2 SYDVKM. The CDR3 region has the DNA TGTGCCAGCAGTTTCCTCCCGACAGGTTCCTACGAGCAGTACTTC. As protein: CASSFLPTGSYEQYF.

Here the CDR3 DNA reads TGTGCCAGCAGCCCCTACTTCATGAACACTGAAGCTTTCTTT. This codes for CASSPYFMNTEAFF. The chain has TRBV3-1 (or the pseudogene TRBV3-2) and TRBJ1-1; D is unclear. The CDR3 sequence is 14 residues long. The germline V gene encodes CDR1 LGHDT and CDR2 YNNKEL (reference sequence). V was cut by 4 bases and J by 0 bases, with 9 bases left in between.

The chain is built from TRBV6-2 or TRBV6-3 and TRBJ1-5, with D perhaps TRBD1 (6 bases). The CDR3 has 16 amino acids. V was shortened by 2 bases and J by 4 bases, with 15 bases between the two germline ends. Germline CDR1 is MNHEY and CDR2 is SVGEGT. CDR3 loop: CASSYPGRGWNQPQHF. DNA for the CDR3: TGTGCCAGCAGTTACCCGGGCAGGGGCTGGAATCAGCCCCAGCATTTT.

CDR3 residues: CAARGRLFTDTQYF. The CDR3 DNA is TGTGCTGCCAGGGGCAGGCTGTTCACAGATACGCAGTATTTT. The chain recombines TRBV25-1 with TRBJ2-3, with D perhaps matching TRBD1 (6 bases). The CDR3 has 14 residues. The V gene's germline CDR1 is MGHDK and CDR2 SYGVNS. The variable domain in full, with the rest retrieved from reference TRBV25-1 and TRBJ2-3, is EADIYQTPRYLVIGTGKKITLECSQTMGHDKMYWYQQDPGMELHLIHYSYGVNSTEKGDLSSESTVSRIRTEHFPLTLESARPSHTSQYLCAARGRLFTDTQYFGPGTRLTVL.

CDR3 sequence: CASSLPNWELFF. CDR3 nucleotides: TGTGCCAGCAGTTTACCTAACTGGGAGCTGTTTTTT. This chain joins TRBV28 and TRBJ1-4, with D unclear. The end of the DNA aligns better with TRBJ2-2, so the J call may be wrong. The CDR3 covers 12 residues. CDR1 and CDR2 from the germline V gene are MDHEN and SYDVKM.

In its sample, this clone was seen once. The DNA for the CDR3 is TGTGCCAGCAGCGCATCACCTACCGTGACAGATACGCAGTATTTT. Residues: CASSASPTVTDTQYF. The chain couples TRBV9 to TRBJ2-3; D uncertain. The CDR3 covers 15 residues. V was shortened by 3 bases and J by 3 bases, with 14 bases between the two germline ends. The germline gives CDR1 SGDLS, CDR2 YYNGEE.

This sequence joins TRBV19 and TRBJ2-7; D ambiguous. V was shortened by 4 bases and J by 3 bases, with 13 bases between the two germline ends. The length of the CDR3 is 14 residues. Germline CDR1 and CDR2: LNHDA and SQIVND (reference sequence). The CDR3 DNA reads TGTGCCAGTAGTAAGACAACGGTTGTCTACGAGCAGTACTTC. Its translation is CASSKTTVVYEQYF.

The chain couples TRBV2 to TRBJ1-4, with D possibly being TRBD1 (6 bases). The CDR3 has 17 amino acids. V lost 5 bases and J lost 3, with 19 bases in between. CDR1 is SNHLY, CDR2 FYNNEI, per germline. The CDR3 coding sequence is TGTGCCAGCAGTTTGAGTTCAGGGGCGGGTTCTAATGAAAAACTGTTTTTT. Residues: CASSLSSGAGSNEKLFF.

V gene TRBV14 combines with J gene TRBJ2-3; TRBD1 is a possible D gene (5 bases). V lost 2 bases and J lost 6, with 18 bases in between. The CDR3 has 16 amino acids. The germline V gene has CDR1 SGHDN and CDR2 FVKESK. This chain's CDR3 is CASSQQGFDPLDTQYF. CDR3 nucleotide sequence: TGTGCCAGCAGCCAACAGGGTTTCGACCCCCTCGATACGCAGTATTTT. Based on the CDR3 plus reference TRBV14 and TRBJ2-3, the full variable domain is EAGVTQFPSHSVIEKGQTVTLRCDPISGHDNLYWYRRVMGKEIKFLLHFVKESKQDESGMPNNRFLAERTGGTYSTLKVQPAELEDSGVYFCASSQQGFDPLDTQYFGPGTRLTVL.

The genes are TRBV7-9 and TRBJ2-5; 7 bases are a match to TRBD1. CDR3 length: 14 amino acids. J lost 2 bases, V lost 5 bases, and 5 bases had no gene match. The germline CDR1 and CDR2 sequences are SEHNR and FQNEAQ (reference sequence). CDR3 in amino acids: CASSPPGQQETQYF. CDR3 nucleotide sequence: TGTGCCAGCAGCCCACCGGGACAGCAAGAGACCCAGTACTTC.

The gene calls are TRBV27 and TRBJ2-5; TRBD2 agrees at 10 bases. The CDR3 contains 17 residues. Trimming cost V 5 bases and J 1 base; bases outside gene matches: 10. The germline V gene has CDR1 MNHEY and CDR2 SMNVEV (reference sequence). The CDR3 nucleotides read TGTGCCAGCAGTCCAGGAGCGGGAGGGCCGGTCCAAGAGACCCAGTACTTC. It is translated as CASSPGAGGPVQETQYF.

In this sample, this clone turned up once. This chain connects TRBV11-2 to TRBJ2-1; the D gene is possibly TRBD2 (6 bases). Looked up from germline, CDR1 is SGHAT and CDR2 is FQNNGV. V was trimmed by 5 bases and J by 2 bases, leaving 19 bases between them. The CDR3 sequence is 17 residues long. CDR3 in amino acids: CASSKGRGMRTYNEQFF. The CDR3 coding sequence is TGTGCCAGCAGCAAGGGACGGGGGATGAGGACCTACAATGAGCAGTTCTTC. The full variable domain, its missing parts supplied by reference TRBV11-2 and TRBJ2-1, is EAGVAQSPRYKIIEKRQSVAFWCNPISGHATLYWYQQILGQGPKLLIQFQNNGVVDDSQLPKDRFSAERLKGVDSTLKIQPAKLEDSAVYLCASSKGRGMRTYNEQFFGPGTRLTVL.

The rearrangement joins TRBV28 to TRBJ1-6; 10 nucleotides match TRBD1. Germline V gene sequence: CDR1 MDHEN, CDR2 SYDVKM. This CDR3 has 16 residues. V shed 5 bases, J shed 4 bases, and the junction held 5 bases outside the gene matches. The CDR3 nucleotides read TGTGCCAGCAGTCAACGACAGGGGGCTTATAATTCACCCCTCCACTTT. The encoded protein is CASSQRQGAYNSPLHF.

The count of this clone is one. The genes are TRBV9 and TRBJ2-3, with 7 positions matching TRBD2. V lost 2 bases to trimming and J lost 6 bases; unmatched junction nucleotides: 9. This CDR3 is built from 15 residues. Per germline, CDR1 SGDLS and CDR2 YYNGEE. The CDR3 loop reads CASSVWGGPGDTQYF. CDR3 DNA sequence: TGTGCCAGCAGCGTCTGGGGAGGGCCGGGCGATACGCAGTATTTT.

V and J are TRBV3-1 (or the pseudogene TRBV3-2) and TRBJ1-1; D is undetermined. CDR1 is LGHDT and CDR2 is YNNKEL in the germline V gene (reference sequence). Trimming removed 2 bases at V and 0 bases at J, with 7 bases between. The CDR3 spans 14 residues. The chain's CDR3 is CASSQLLLNTEAFF. The CDR3 coding sequence is TGTGCCAGCAGCCAACTCCTTTTGAACACTGAAGCTTTCTTT.

Here the CDR3 DNA reads TGTGCCAGTCTCTCCCCCGGGGGCTCCTACGAGCAGTACTTC. Translation gives CASLSPGGSYEQYF. This rearrangement joins TRBV28 to TRBJ2-7; TRBD2 is a possible D gene (6 bases). Germline lookup yields CDR1 MDHEN and CDR2 SYDVKM. The CDR3 has 14 residues. Trimming removed 9 bases from V and 0 bases from J, with 15 bases in between.

The V call is TRBV6-1, the J call TRBJ2-7, with D possibly being TRBD2 (6 bases). The CDR3 length is 15 residues. The V end was cut by 3 bases, the J end by 0 bases, with 12 bases between. The V gene's germline CDR1 is MNHNS and CDR2 SASEGT. The CDR3 DNA reads TGTGCCAGCAGTGAGGAGGCCGGGAGCTCCTACGAGCAGTACTTC. Its translation: CASSEEAGSSYEQYF.

This clone was seen only once. This chain uses TRBV7-2 with TRBJ2-7; D remains unclear. The CDR3 sequence is 13 residues long. V lost 4 bases, J lost 0 bases, and 7 bases lay in between. From germline, CDR1 is SGHTA and CDR2 FQGNSA. The CDR3 DNA reads TGTGCCAGCAGCTCCTATGGCTCCTACGAGCAGTACTTC. This encodes CASSSYGSYEQYF.

The table lists this clone with a count of one. This chain joins TRBV5-1 and TRBJ1-4, with D perhaps TRBD1 (5 bases). Germline CDR1 reads SGHRS; CDR2 reads YFSETQ. This CDR3 spans 14 amino acids. V was clipped by 3 bases and J by 3 bases, with 9 bases between them. The CDR3 spells CASSSRAPNEKLFF. In DNA, the CDR3 is TGCGCCAGCAGCTCCAGGGCCCCTAATGAAAAACTGTTTTTT.